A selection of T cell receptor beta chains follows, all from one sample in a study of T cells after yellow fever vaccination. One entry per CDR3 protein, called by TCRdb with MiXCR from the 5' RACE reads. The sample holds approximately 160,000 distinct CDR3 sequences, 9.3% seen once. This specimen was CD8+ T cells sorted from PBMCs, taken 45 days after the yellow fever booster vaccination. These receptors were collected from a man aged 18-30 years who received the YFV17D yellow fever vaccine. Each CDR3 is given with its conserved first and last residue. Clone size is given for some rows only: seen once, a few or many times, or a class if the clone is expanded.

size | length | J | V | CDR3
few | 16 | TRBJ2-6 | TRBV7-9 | CASSLDPVGQGNVLTF
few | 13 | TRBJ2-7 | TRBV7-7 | CASSTWTGGMQYF
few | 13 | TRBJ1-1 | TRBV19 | CASSIKRRNEAFF
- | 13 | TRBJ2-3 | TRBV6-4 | CASSDTVTDTQYF
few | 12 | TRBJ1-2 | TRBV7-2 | CASSLSVYGYTF
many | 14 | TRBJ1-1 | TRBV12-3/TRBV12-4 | CASSLGEGNTEAFF
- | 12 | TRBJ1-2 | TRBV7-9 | CASSGRIYGYTF
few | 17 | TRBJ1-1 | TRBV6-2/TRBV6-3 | CASSSGPLRDMNTEAFF
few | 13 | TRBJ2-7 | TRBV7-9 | CASTAGTTYEQYF
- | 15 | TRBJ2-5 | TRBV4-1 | CASSQLPAAGETQYF
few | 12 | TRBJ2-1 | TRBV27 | CASSEGVNEQFF
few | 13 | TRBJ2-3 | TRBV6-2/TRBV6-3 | CATSGTTRDTQYF
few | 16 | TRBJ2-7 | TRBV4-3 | CASSHNRDRGYNEQYF
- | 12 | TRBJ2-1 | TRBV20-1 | CSARDYPGEQFF
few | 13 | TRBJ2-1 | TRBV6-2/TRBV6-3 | CASTRELNDEQFF
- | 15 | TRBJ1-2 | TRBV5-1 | CASSLVDRGDYGYTF
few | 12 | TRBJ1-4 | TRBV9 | CASSRESEKLFF
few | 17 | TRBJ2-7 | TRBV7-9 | CASSSLRSMDTAYEQYF
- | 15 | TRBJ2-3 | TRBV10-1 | CASSETSGGASTQYF
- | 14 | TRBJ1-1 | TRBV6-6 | CASRTGGLDTEAFF
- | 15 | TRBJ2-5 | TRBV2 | CASLRTGLMGETQYF
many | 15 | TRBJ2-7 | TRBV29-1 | CSVEDGLSGFEGQYF
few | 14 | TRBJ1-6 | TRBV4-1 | CASRTRDGHSPLHF
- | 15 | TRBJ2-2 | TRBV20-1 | CSARDWRGDTGELFF